Described below is a single TCR beta chain sequence and its context. This sample is drawn from a study of T-cell memory formation after mild COVID-19. TCRdb reprocessed the 5' RACE reads with MiXCR, giving one entry per CDR3 protein. The sample gives a few hundred thousand distinct CDR3 sequences, roughly 17% of which show up once; less than 30% is in the top ten. Germline V gene data show CDR1 as LGHNA and CDR2 as YNFKEQ. V was clipped by 4 bases and J by 4 bases, with 9 bases between them. There are 13 residues in the CDR3. This TCR was recovered from a man aged 18 to 29 who had mild COVID-19 (a few samples of this study predate the infection). Cell type and time point are not known. The source material was PBMCs or a T cell subset sorted from them (not recorded which). This chain uses TRBV4-2 with TRBJ2-3; D not certain. CDR3 protein: CASSRLSPDTQYF. Here the CDR3 DNA reads TGTGCCAGCAGCCGCCTTAGCCCAGATACGCAGTATTTT.